One sample yielded the 8 T cell receptor beta chains listed below, sequenced in a study of STAT5B mutations in CD4+ large granular lymphocyte leukemia (dated by TCRdb to between 2020 and 2023). The method behind the library was the immunoSEQ multiplex PCR assay. TCRdb holds this immuneACCESS table with in-frame rearrangements only. Some clones are missing; in checked studies, unresolved V genes explain under half, and the rest has no known cause. In all, the sample holds approximately 4,400 clones, and around three quarters of those were seen once. The ten largest make up roughly 8.2% of the sample. Material for sequencing was PBMCs. The receptors stem from a man aged 65-85 years with CD4+ T-cell large granular lymphocyte leukemia.

The J gene is TRBJ2-6, the V gene TRBV19; TRBD1 agrees at 9 bases. Trimming at V came to 5 bases and at J to 3 bases, leaving 11 bases not matched to a gene. Per the germline V gene, CDR1 is LNHDA and CDR2 is SQIVND (reference sequence). The CDR3 is made up of 18 amino acids. The CDR3 sequence: CASSPRTGAGYGANVLTF. CDR3 nucleotides: TGTGCCAGTAGTCCGCGGACAGGGGCTGGGTATGGGGCCAACGTCCTGACTTTC.

The chain links TRBV6-6 to TRBJ1-4, with 8 bases fitting TRBD1. The trim removed 4 bases at V and 2 bases at J, leaving 3 bases unmatched. Germline CDR1 and CDR2: MNHNY and SVGAGI (reference sequence). CDR3 length: 15 amino acids. Here the CDR3 DNA reads TGTGCCAGCAGTTTTGGACAGGGCACTAATGAAAAACTGTTTTTT. It specifies CASSFGQGTNEKLFF.

The V call is TRBV7-2, the J call TRBJ2-3; D is ambiguous. The CDR3 consists of 16 residues. V lost 1 base, J lost 0 bases, and 11 bases lay in between. Germline V gives CDR1 SGHTA, CDR2 FQGNSA. The CDR3 coding sequence is TGTGCCAGCAGCTTAGATTGGAGTATGAGCACAGATACGCAGTATTTT. This translates into CASSLDWSMSTDTQYF. Full variable domain (remainder filled in from reference TRBV7-2 and TRBJ2-3): GAGVSQSPSNKVTEKGKDVELRCDPISGHTALYWYRQSLGQGLEFLIYFQGNSAPDKSGLPSDRFSAERTGGSVSTLTIQRTQQEDSAVYLCASSLDWSMSTDTQYFGPGTRLTVL.

The rearrangement joins TRBV2 to TRBJ1-5; D unclear. Germline V CDR1 and CDR2: SNHLY, FYNNEI. The length of the CDR3 is 14 residues. V shed 3 bases and J shed 0 bases, with 6 bases lying between them. The CDR3: CASSESYSNQPQHF. The CDR3 coding sequence is TGTGCCAGCAGTGAGAGTTATAGCAATCAGCCCCAGCATTTT.

CDR3 nucleotide sequence: TGCGCCAGCAGTGGATGGGCTGGGGCCAACGTCCTGACTTTC. Amino acid sequence: CASSGWAGANVLTF. V is TRBV10-1 and J is TRBJ2-6; D not resolved. CDR3 length equals 14 residues. V was trimmed by 4 bases and J by 2 bases, leaving 6 bases between them. Germline CDR1 is WNHNN and CDR2 is SYGVQD (reference sequence).

The J gene is TRBJ2-5, the V gene TRBV12-5; 9 bases map to TRBD1. The CDR3 runs 17 residues. CDR1 and CDR2 from the germline V gene are LGHNT and FRNRAP. The J segment lost 0 bases and the V segment lost 0 bases, leaving 5 bases of the junction unmatched. CDR3: CASGLVTGGTYQETQYF. In DNA, the CDR3 is TGTGCTAGTGGTTTGGTGACAGGGGGAACGTACCAAGAGACCCAGTACTTC.

The rearrangement uses TRBV30 and TRBJ2-3; 9 bases fit TRBD2. The ends lost 5 bases at V and 3 bases at J; junction bases unmatched: 6. Germline CDR1 reads GTSNPN; CDR2 reads SVGIG (reference sequence). The CDR3 loop spans 14 amino acids. CDR3 sequence (DNA): TGTGCCTGGGGAGAAGGACTAGCGACAGATACGCAGTATTTT. Translating gives CAWGEGLATDTQYF.

This clone came up a few times. The chain carries TRBV6-5 and TRBJ2-7; 9 bases are shared with TRBD1. Germline CDR1 MNHEY, CDR2 SVGAGI. J was trimmed by 3 bases and V by 3 bases; bases with no gene match: 6. The CDR3 covers 15 residues. CDR3 nucleotides: TGTGCCAGCAGTTATGATCCGGGACAGGGCTACGAGCAGTACTTC. Its protein product is CASSYDPGQGYEQYF.